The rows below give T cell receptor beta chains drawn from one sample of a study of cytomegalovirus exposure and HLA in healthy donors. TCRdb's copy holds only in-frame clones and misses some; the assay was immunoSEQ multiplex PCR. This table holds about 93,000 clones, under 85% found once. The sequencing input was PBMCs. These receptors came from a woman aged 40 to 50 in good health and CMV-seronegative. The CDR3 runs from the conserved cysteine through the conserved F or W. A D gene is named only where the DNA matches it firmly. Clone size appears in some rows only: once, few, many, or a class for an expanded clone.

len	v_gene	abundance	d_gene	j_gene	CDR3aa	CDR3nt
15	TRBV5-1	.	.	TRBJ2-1	CASSLEGSTNLEQFF	TGCGCCAGCAGCTTGGAAGGTAGTACTAACCTTGAGCAGTTCTTC
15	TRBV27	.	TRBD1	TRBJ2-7	CASSPGTGISYEQYF	TGTGCCAGCAGTCCTGGGACAGGAATTTCCTACGAGCAGTACTTC
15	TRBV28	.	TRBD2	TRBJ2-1	CASRGSGTSYNEQFF	TGTGCCAGCAGGGGTAGCGGGACCTCCTACAATGAGCAGTTCTTC
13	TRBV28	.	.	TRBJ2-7	CASSRTASYEQYF	TGTGCCAGCAGTCGGACAGCCTCCTACGAGCAGTACTTC
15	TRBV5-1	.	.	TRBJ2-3	CASSLSRVSTDTQYF	TGCGCCAGCAGCTTGAGCAGGGTCAGCACAGATACGCAGTATTTT
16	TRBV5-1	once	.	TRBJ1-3	CASSLEGNLAGNTIYF	TGCGCCAGCAGCCTGGAGGGGAATTTAGCTGGAAACACCATATATTTT
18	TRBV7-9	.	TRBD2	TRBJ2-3	CASSLGGTGTSVADTQYF	TGTGCCAGCAGTCTCGGAGGCACCGGGACTAGCGTCGCAGATACGCAGTATTTT
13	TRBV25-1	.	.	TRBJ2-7	CASQGDRLLEQYF	TGTGCCAGCCAAGGAGATAGGTTGTTAGAGCAGTACTTC
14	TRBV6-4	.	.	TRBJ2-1	CASSDGGGAYEQFF	TGTGCCAGCAGTGATGGTGGGGGCGCCTATGAGCAGTTCTTC
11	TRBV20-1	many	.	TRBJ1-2	CSAMEDYGYTF	TGCAGTGCTATGGAGGACTATGGCTACACCTTC
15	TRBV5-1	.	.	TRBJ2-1	CASSLVTGNREEQFF	TGCGCCAGCAGCTTGGTTACGGGAAACCGGGAGGAGCAGTTCTTC
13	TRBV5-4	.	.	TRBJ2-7	CASSSGGGPEQYF	TGTGCCAGCAGCTCTGGAGGGGGCCCCGAGCAGTACTTC
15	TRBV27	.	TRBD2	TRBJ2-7	CASSLSRGRACEQYF	TGTGCCAGCAGTTTATCGCGCGGGAGGGCTTGCGAGCAGTACTTC
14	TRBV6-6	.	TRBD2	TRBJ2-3	CASKSGTSTDTQYF	TGTGCCAGCAAATCCGGGACTAGTACAGATACGCAGTATTTT
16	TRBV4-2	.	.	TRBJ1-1	CASSLETPTVNTEAFF	TGTGCCAGCAGCCTGGAGACTCCGACGGTGAACACTGAAGCTTTCTTT
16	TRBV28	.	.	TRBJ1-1	CASSLRTRVGDTEAFF	TGTGCCAGCAGTCTCCGGACACGGGTAGGCGACACTGAAGCTTTCTTT
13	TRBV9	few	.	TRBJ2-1	CASSAGLYNEQFF	TGTGCCAGCAGTGCAGGACTTTACAATGAGCAGTTCTTC
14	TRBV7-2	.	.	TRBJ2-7	CASSLRLADYGQYF	TGTGCCAGCAGCTTACGGTTAGCGGACTACGGGCAGTACTTC
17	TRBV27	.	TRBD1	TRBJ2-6	CASSPDRLGPGANVLTF	TGTGCCAGCAGTCCGGACAGGTTGGGGCCCGGGGCCAACGTCCTGACTTTC
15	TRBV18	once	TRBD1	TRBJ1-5	CASSRDRGGNQPQHF	TGTGCCAGCTCACGCGACAGGGGTGGCAATCAGCCCCAGCATTTT
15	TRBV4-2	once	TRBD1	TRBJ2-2	CASSHGQGGTGELFF	TGTGCCAGCAGCCATGGACAGGGGGGGACCGGGGAGCTGTTTTTT
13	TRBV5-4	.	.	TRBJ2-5	CASSGGWGETQYF	TGTGCCAGCAGCGGGGGGTGGGGGGAGACCCAGTACTTC
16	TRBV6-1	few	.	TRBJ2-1	CASSEPLAELYNEQFF	TGTGCCAGCAGTGAACCCCTAGCAGAACTTTACAATGAGCAGTTCTTC
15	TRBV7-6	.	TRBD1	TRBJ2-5	CASSFRDRGWETQYF	TGTGCCAGCAGCTTCCGGGACAGGGGATGGGAGACCCAGTACTTC
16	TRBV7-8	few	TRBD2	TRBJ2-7	CASSARLAGGSYEQYF	TGTGCCAGCAGCGCCCGACTAGCGGGAGGCTCCTACGAGCAGTACTTC
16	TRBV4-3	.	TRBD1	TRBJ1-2	CASSQLPGQGNYGYTF	TGCGCCAGCAGCCAGTTACCGGGACAGGGTAACTATGGCTACACCTTC
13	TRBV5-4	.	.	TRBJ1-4	CASSLEAGEKLFF	TGTGCCAGCAGCTTGGAGGCGGGGGAAAAACTGTTTTTT
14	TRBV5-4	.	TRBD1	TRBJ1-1	CASSLLRGRAEAFF	TGTGCCAGCAGCTTGCTAAGGGGGCGAGCTGAAGCTTTCTTT
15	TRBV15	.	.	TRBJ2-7	CATSRDRRISYEQYF	TGTGCCACCAGCAGAGATAGGAGGATCTCCTACGAGCAGTACTTC
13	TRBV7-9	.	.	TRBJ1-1	CASTSGRNTEAFF	TGTGCCAGCACCTCAGGAAGGAACACTGAAGCTTTCTTT
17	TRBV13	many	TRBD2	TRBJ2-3	CASSLGLAGGETDTQYF	TGTGCCAGCAGCTTGGGACTAGCGGGAGGTGAGACAGATACGCAGTATTTT